Ten or more counts support the clone carrying this T cell receptor beta chain. Time point meaning: persistent/refractory GD, antithyroid drugs over 5 years with positive TRAb. RNA extracted from PBMCs served as the sequencing template. Germline V gene lookup returns CDR1 SGHTA and CDR2 FQGNSA. This CDR3 comprises 15 residues. With 4 bases removed from V and 4 bases from J, the gap between germline ends came to 17 bases. This sample stems from a study of regulatory T cells in long-lasting Graves disease. Assembly of TCR beta libraries relied on iRepertoire HTBI primers together with Arm-PCR of CDR3 regions. TCRdb passed the multiplex PCR reads through MiXCR, listing each CDR3 protein once. The data hold roughly 450,000 distinct CDR3 sequences, with about 22% observed a single time.

The V gene is TRBV7-2, the J gene TRBJ2-7; tentative D call: TRBD2 (6 bases). The receptor was derived from a female donor with Graves disease. Sequenced here: peripheral blood mononuclear cells (PBMCs), sampled when the disease was refractory, from a patient treated with antithyroid drugs. CDR3 protein: CASSYVVAELYEQYF. For the CDR3, the DNA is TGTGCCAGCAGCTACGTCGTAGCGGAATTATACGAGCAGTACTTC.